This T cell receptor (beta chain) was recorded in a study of pediatric ulcerative colitis. Study context: Ulcerative colitis patients had pancolitis or left-sided colitis, with confirming histology. General observations from the study: Compared with controls, ulcerative colitis showed greater blood-rectum clone sharing. Acute severe colitis showed lower rectal diversity from clonal expansions.

The assay was immunoSEQ multiplex PCR, and TCRdb's table has in-frame clones only and misses some. The data contain 40,000 to 55,000 clones, around 79% of them singletons. Germline V gives CDR1 SGDLS, CDR2 YYNGEE. The CDR3 is made up of 14 amino acids. Germline trimming cut 1 base from V and 8 bases from J; bases unmatched to any gene: 4. The rectum was sampled with one to two pinch biopsies at colonoscopy. In regard to this clone: No antigen is known for it.

This chain links TRBV9 with TRBJ2-1; 9 bases are a match to TRBD2. The TCR comes from a girl between 5 and 17 years old with moderate ulcerative colitis. Sequencing was performed on gut tissue. The CDR3 sequence is CASSVLAGQDEQFF. DNA for the CDR3: TGTGCCAGCAGCGTACTAGCGGGGCAAGATGAGCAGTTCTTC.